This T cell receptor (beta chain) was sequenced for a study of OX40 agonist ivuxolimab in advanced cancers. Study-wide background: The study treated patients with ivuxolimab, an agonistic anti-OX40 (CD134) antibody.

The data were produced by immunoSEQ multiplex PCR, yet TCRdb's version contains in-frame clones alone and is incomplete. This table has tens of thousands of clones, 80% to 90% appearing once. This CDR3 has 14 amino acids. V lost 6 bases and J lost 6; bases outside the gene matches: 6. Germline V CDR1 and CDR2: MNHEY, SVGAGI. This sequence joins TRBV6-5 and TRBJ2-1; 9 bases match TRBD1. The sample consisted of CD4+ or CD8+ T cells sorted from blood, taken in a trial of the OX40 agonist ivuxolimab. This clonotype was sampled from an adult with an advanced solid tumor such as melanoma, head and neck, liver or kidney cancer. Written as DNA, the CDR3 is TGTGCCAGCAGCACCGGGACAGGGTTCAATGAGCAGTTCTTC. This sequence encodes CASSTGTGFNEQFF.